The 10 T cell receptor beta chains given below trace back to one sample, sequenced in a study of blood T cell repertoires in COVID-19. TCRdb keeps only in-frame clones here, not all; method: immunoSEQ multiplex PCR. The table lists under 200,000 clones, approximately 91% of them singletons. The sample consisted of peripheral blood. The receptors here all came from a man aged 50-59 years with acute or convalescent COVID-19.

V is TRBV29-1 and J is TRBJ2-1; TRBD2 matches at 7 bases. This CDR3 region has 12 residues. V shed 4 bases, J shed 6 bases, and the junction held 3 bases outside the gene matches. Germline CDR1 reads SQVTM; CDR2 reads ANQGSEA. The CDR3 is CSVVSSGNEQFF. Here the CDR3 DNA reads TGCAGCGTTGTTTCTAGCGGCAATGAGCAGTTCTTC.

The V gene is TRBV11-2, the J gene TRBJ2-5, with a tentative D call TRBD1 (5 bases). Trimming shortened V by 1 base and J by 5 bases, and 8 bases separated the two germline ends. There are 13 residues in the CDR3. Germline V gene sequence: CDR1 SGHAT, CDR2 FQNNGV. CDR3 region: CASSLGSGETQYF. The CDR3 DNA reads TGTGCCAGCAGCTTAGGCTCAGGGGAGACCCAGTACTTC.

The rearrangement joins TRBV11-2 to TRBJ2-4; 10 bases match TRBD1. This CDR3 has 15 amino acids. Trimming removed 5 bases from V and 8 bases from J; junction bases left unmatched: 9. Germline loops: CDR1 SGHAT, CDR2 FQNNGV. The CDR3 loop reads CASSGRQGARDIQYF. The DNA of the CDR3 is TGTGCCAGCAGCGGTCGACAGGGGGCGAGGGACATTCAGTACTTC.

V and J are TRBV7-9 and TRBJ2-4; 9 bases are a match to TRBD1. The V gene's germline CDR1 is SEHNR and CDR2 FQNEAQ (reference sequence). The CDR3 spans 19 residues. The V gene end was trimmed by 2 bases and the J gene end by 1 base; junction bases not matched to a gene: 12. The CDR3 is CASSLWTGDVLFAKNIQYF. DNA of the CDR3: TGTGCCAGCAGCTTATGGACAGGGGACGTTTTGTTTGCCAAAAACATTCAGTACTTC.

The rearrangement uses TRBV30 and TRBJ1-5; no reliable D call. V lost 0 bases and J lost 6, with 12 bases in between. Germline-derived CDR1 and CDR2 are GTSNPN and SVGIG (reference sequence). CDR3 length: 14 amino acids. The CDR3 protein is CAWSVTEGSQPQHF. The CDR3 DNA follows: TGTGCCTGGAGTGTAACGGAGGGTTCTCAGCCCCAGCATTTT.

The CDR3 reads CASSVGQGVDQPQHF. CDR3 in DNA: TGTGCCAGCAGCGTAGGACAGGGGGTCGATCAGCCCCAGCATTTT. The chain links TRBV6-5 to TRBJ1-5; 10 bases fit TRBD1. Trimming removed 6 bases from V and 5 bases from J; junction bases left unmatched: 7. Germline CDR1 and CDR2: MNHEY and SVGAGI. CDR3 length: 15 amino acids.

The chain recombines TRBV5-6 with TRBJ1-5, with D possibly matching TRBD1 (6 bases). This CDR3 is 15 amino acids long. The V end lost 4 bases, the J end lost 4 bases, and 15 bases lay between the germline ends. Germline V lookup: CDR1 SGHDT, CDR2 YYEEEE. The CDR3 DNA reads as TGTGCCAGCAGCCGTACAGGGCTTTTGAATCAGCCCCAGCATTTT. It specifies CASSRTGLLNQPQHF.

This clone was recorded a few times. The chain couples TRBV24-1 to TRBJ1-2; a possible D gene is TRBD1 (6 bases). Germline CDR1 and CDR2: KGHDR and SFDVKD. This CDR3 has 12 residues. Trimming pared 4 bases from V and 7 bases from J, leaving 9 bases between. The CDR3 reads CATSDPGVGYTF. Here the CDR3 DNA reads TGTGCCACCAGTGACCCAGGGGTTGGCTACACCTTC.

The V call is TRBV11-2, the J call TRBJ1-1; D possibly corresponds to TRBD1 (6 bases). With 5 bases removed from V and 3 bases from J, the gap between germline ends came to 10 bases. The length of the CDR3 is 13 residues. Germline CDR1 SGHAT, CDR2 FQNNGV. The CDR3 here is CASSRQVDTEAFF. The CDR3 coding sequence is TGTGCCAGCAGCCGACAGGTTGACACTGAAGCTTTCTTT.

The chain joins TRBV15 to TRBJ1-4; a possible D gene is TRBD1 (5 bases). Trimming took 0 bases from V and 5 from J, leaving 10 bases between them. This CDR3 contains 15 residues. Germline V lookup: CDR1 LNHNV, CDR2 YYDKDF (reference sequence). The CDR3 sequence is CATSRDRALNEKLFF. CDR3 nucleotide sequence: TGTGCCACCAGCAGAGACAGGGCCCTAAATGAAAAACTGTTTTTT.